This T cell receptor (beta chain) was recovered during a study of T cells in narcolepsy. Here immunoSEQ multiplex PCR was the method, and the copy in TCRdb shows in-frame clones only, minus some. Of about 32,000 clones listed, 65% to 85% were seen once; the top ten hold under 5%. Input material: memory (CD45RA-) CD4+ T cells from blood. This receptor was taken from a human donor in good health.

CDR3 DNA sequence: TGTGCCAGCAGCTATTTAGGAAGCGGGAGTTCGAATGAGCAGTTCTTC. Its protein is CASSYLGSGSSNEQFF. V is TRBV7-9 and J is TRBJ2-1; 8 bases map to TRBD2. The CDR3 covers 16 residues. The V gene's germline CDR1 is SEHNR and CDR2 FQNEAQ (reference sequence). Trimming took 4 bases from V and 7 from J; bases not matched to a gene: 12.